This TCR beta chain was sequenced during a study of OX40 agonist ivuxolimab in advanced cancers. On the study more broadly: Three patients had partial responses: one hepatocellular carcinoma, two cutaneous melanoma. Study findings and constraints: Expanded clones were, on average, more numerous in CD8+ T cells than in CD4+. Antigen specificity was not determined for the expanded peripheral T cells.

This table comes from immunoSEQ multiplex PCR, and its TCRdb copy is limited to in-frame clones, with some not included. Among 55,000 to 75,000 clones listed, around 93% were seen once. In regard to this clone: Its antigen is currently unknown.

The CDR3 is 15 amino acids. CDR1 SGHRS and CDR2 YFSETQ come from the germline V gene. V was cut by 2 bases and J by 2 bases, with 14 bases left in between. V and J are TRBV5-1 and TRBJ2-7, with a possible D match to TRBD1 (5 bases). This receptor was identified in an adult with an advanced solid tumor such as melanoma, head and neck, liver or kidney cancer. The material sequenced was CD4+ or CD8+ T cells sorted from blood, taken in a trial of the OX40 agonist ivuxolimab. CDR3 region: CASSFPAQGPYEQYF. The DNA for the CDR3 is TGCGCCAGCAGCTTTCCTGCCCAGGGCCCCTACGAGCAGTACTTC.